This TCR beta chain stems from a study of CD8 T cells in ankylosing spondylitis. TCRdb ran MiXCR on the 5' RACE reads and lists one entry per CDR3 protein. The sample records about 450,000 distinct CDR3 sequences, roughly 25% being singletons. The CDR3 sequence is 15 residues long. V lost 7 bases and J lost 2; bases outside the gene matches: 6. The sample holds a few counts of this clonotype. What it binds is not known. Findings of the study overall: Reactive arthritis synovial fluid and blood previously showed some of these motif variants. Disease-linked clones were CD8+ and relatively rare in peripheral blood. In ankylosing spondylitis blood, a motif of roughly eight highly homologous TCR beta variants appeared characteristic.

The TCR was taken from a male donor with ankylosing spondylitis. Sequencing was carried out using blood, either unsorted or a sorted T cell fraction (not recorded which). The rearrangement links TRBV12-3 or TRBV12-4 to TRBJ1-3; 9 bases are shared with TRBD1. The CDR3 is CASISTGGPGNTIYF. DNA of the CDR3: TGTGCCAGCATTAGCACAGGGGGCCCTGGAAACACCATATATTTT.